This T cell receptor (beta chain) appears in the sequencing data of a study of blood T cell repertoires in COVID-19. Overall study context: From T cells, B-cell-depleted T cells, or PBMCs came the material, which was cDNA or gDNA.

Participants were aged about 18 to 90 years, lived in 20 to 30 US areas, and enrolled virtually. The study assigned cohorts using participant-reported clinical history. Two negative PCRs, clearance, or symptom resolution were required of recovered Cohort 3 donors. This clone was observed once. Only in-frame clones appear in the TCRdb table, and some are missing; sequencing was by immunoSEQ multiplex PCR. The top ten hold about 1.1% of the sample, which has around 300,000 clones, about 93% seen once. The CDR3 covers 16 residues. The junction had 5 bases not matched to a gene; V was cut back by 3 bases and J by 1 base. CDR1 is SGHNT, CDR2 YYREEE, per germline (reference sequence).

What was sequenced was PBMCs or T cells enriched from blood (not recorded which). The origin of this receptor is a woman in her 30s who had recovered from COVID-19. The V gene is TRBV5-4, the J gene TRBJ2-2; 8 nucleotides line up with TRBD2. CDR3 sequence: CASSSWTSRNTGELFF. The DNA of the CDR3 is TGTGCCAGCAGCTCTTGGACTAGCCGGAACACCGGGGAGCTGTTTTTT.